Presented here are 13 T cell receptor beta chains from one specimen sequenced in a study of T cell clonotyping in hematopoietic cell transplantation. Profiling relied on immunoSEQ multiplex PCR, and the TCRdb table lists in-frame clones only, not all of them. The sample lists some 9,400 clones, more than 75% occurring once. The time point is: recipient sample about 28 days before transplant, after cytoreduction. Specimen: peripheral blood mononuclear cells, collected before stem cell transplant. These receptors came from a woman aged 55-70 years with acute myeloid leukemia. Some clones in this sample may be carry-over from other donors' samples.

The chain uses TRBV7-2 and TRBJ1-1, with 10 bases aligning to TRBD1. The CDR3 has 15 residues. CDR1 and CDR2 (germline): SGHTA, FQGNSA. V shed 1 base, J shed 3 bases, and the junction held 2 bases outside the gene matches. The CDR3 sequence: CASSLDGTGDTEAFF. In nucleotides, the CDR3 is TGTGCCAGCAGCTTAGATGGGACAGGGGACACTGAAGCTTTCTTT.

CDR3 protein: CASSEGGRGKLFF. CDR3 nucleotides: TGTGCCAGCAGTGAAGGGGGGCGAGGGAAACTGTTTTTT. The chain combines TRBV25-1 with TRBJ1-4, with D possibly matching TRBD1 (6 bases). V lost 2 bases to trimming and J lost 11 bases, with 12 bases between them. CDR3 length equals 13 residues. Germline values: CDR1 MGHDK, CDR2 SYGVNS.

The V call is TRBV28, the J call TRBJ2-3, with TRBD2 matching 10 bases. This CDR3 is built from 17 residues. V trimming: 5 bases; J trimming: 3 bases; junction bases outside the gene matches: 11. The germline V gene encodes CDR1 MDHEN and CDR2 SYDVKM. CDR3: CASSTLGSGRMTDTQYF. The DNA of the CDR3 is TGTGCCAGCAGTACCCTGGGTAGCGGGAGGATGACAGATACGCAGTATTTT.

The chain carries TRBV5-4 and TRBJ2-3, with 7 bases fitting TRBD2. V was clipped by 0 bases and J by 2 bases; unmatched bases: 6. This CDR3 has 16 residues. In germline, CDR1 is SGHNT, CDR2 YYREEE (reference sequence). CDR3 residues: CASSLDQRGPTDTQYF. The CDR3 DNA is TGTGCCAGCAGCTTGGACCAGCGGGGCCCCACAGATACGCAGTATTTT.

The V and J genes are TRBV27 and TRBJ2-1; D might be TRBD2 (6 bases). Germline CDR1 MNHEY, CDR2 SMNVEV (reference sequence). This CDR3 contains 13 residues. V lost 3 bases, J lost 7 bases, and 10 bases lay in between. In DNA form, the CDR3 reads TGTGCCAGCAGTTTCGGGGGTAGGAATGAGCAGTTCTTC. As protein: CASSFGGRNEQFF.

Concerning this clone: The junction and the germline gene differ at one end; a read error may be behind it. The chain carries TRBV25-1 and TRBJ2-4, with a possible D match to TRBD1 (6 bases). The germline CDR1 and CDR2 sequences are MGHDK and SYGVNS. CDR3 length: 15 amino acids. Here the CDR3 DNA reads TGTGCCAGAAGTGAATATAGGGGGGCCAAAAACATTCAGTACTTC. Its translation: CARSEYRGAKNIQYF.

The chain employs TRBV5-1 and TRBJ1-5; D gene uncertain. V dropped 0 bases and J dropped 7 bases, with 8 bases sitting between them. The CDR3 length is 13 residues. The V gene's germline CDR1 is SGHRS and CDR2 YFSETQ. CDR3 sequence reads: CASSLASGQPQHF. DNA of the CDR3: TGCGCCAGCAGCTTGGCGAGCGGACAGCCCCAGCATTTT.

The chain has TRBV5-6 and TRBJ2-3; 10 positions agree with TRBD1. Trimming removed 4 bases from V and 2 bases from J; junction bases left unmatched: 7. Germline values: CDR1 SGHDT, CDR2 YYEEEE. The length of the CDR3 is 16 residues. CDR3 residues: CASSQTGTGDTDTQYF. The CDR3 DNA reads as TGTGCCAGCAGCCAAACCGGGACAGGGGACACAGATACGCAGTATTTT.

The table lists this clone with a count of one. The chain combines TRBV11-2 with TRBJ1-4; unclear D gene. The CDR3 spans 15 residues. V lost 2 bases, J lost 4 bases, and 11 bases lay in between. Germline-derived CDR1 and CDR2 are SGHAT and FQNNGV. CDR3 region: CASSLISQSNEKLFF. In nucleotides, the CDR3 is TGTGCCAGCAGCTTAATATCACAGAGTAATGAAAAACTGTTTTTT.

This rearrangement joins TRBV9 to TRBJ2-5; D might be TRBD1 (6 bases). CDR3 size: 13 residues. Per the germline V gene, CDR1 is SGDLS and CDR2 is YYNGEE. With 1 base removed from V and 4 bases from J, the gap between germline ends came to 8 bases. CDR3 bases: TGTGCCAGCAGCGTAATAGGGGGAGAGACCCAGTACTTC. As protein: CASSVIGGETQYF.

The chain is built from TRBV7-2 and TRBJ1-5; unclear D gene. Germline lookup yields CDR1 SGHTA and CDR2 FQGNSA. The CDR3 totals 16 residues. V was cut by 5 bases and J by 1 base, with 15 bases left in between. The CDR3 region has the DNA TGTGCCAGCAGCCTCCAGGAGTTGGGAAGCAATCAGCCCCAGCATTTT. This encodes CASSLQELGSNQPQHF.

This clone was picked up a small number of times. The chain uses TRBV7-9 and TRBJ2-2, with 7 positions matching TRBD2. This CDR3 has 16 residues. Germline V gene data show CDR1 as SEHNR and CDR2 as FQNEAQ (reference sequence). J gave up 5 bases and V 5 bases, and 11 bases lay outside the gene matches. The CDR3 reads CASSPWSSGGTGELFF. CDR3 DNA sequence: TGTGCCAGCAGCCCTTGGTCTAGCGGTGGGACCGGGGAGCTGTTTTTT.

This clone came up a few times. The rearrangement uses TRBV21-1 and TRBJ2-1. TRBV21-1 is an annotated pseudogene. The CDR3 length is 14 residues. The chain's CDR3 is CASSVRCSYNEQFF. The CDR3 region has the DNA TGTGCCAGTTCCGTACGCTGCTCCTACAATGAGCAGTTCTTC.